This T cell receptor beta chain is drawn from a study of T cells in Graves' hyperthyroidism and ophthalmopathy. Findings and caveats of the study: The model identified upcoming ophthalmopathy a median approximately seven months ahead of onset.

Using RNA transcripts as the source, TCR beta CDR3 regions were amplified. Researchers ran a first-round RT-PCR on the TCR CDR3 using the HTBI primer set. Using its own MiXCR run on the multiplex PCR reads, TCRdb lists one record per CDR3 protein. Of 650,000 to 850,000 distinct CDR3 sequences in the sample, about 19% were seen once. This clonotype has at least ten counts. Its antigen is not known. Sequenced: blood. The TCR sequence derives from a woman aged 45-65 years with Graves' hyperthyroidism that later progressed to Graves' ophthalmopathy.

The CDR3 loop reads CASLQAVNTPNYGYTF. The CDR3, as DNA: TGTGCCAGCCTACAGGCTGTCAACACGCCGAACTATGGCTACACCTTC. The chain employs TRBV6-1 and TRBJ1-2, with D possibly TRBD1 on 5 matching bases. Deletions cut 8 bases from V and 2 bases from J, with 21 bases between. This CDR3 region has 16 residues. Germline CDR1 is MNHNS and CDR2 is SASEGT.